These T cell receptor beta chains were read from a single sample in a study of circulating CD8 cells and anti-PD-1 response in melanoma. Using its own MiXCR run on the reads, TCRdb lists one record per CDR3 protein. The sample has approximately 2,000 distinct CDR3 sequences; approximately 7% are singletons. Sequenced material: CD8+ T cells from PBMCs, taken at baseline or after one month of anti-PD-1 therapy (not recorded which). The source is a human donor with melanoma. Both conserved end residues are part of each CDR3. D genes are given only for firm matches. Clone sizes are shown as once, few, many, or a class for an expanded clone.

V gene: TRBV2
D gene: TRBD1
J gene: TRBJ1-6
clone size: medium-sized
CDR3 protein: CASSRDRRNSPLHF
CDR3 DNA: TGTGCCAGCAGCCGGGACAGGAGAAATTCACCCCTCCACTTT

V gene: TRBV27
D gene: NA
J gene: TRBJ1-5
clone size: medium-sized
CDR3 protein: CASSLGGSNQPQHF
CDR3 DNA: TGTGCCAGCAGCCTAGGGGGTAGCAATCAGCCCCAGCATTTT

V gene: TRBV4-2
D gene: TRBD2
J gene: TRBJ2-7
clone size: medium-sized
CDR3 protein: CASSQDQLAGVYEQYF
CDR3 DNA: TGTGCCAGCAGCCAAGACCAACTAGCGGGAGTTTACGAGCAGTACTTC

V gene: TRBV9
D gene: TRBD2
J gene: TRBJ2-1
clone size: large
CDR3 protein: CASSVGLAGYNEQFF
CDR3 DNA: TGTGCCAGCAGCGTAGGACTAGCGGGGTACAATGAGCAGTTCTTC

V gene: TRBV4-1
D gene: TRBD2
J gene: TRBJ2-2
clone size: medium-sized
CDR3 protein: CASSPGLANTGELFF
CDR3 DNA: TGCGCCAGCAGCCCGGGACTAGCGAACACCGGGGAGCTGTTTTTT

V gene: TRBV29-1
D gene: NA
J gene: TRBJ1-3
clone size: medium-sized
CDR3 protein: CSVVDSGNTIYF
CDR3 DNA: TGCAGCGTTGTAGACTCTGGAAACACCATATATTTT

V gene: TRBV2
D gene: NA
J gene: TRBJ2-3
clone size: medium-sized
CDR3 protein: CASSESGTPTGADTDTQYF
CDR3 DNA: TGTGCCAGCAGTGAAAGTGGGACACCTACTGGTGCGGACACAGATACGCAGTATTTT

V gene: TRBV7-9
D gene: NA
J gene: TRBJ2-7
clone size: medium-sized
CDR3 protein: CASSARDEGVYEQYF
CDR3 DNA: TGTGCCAGCAGCGCACGGGATGAAGGAGTCTACGAGCAGTACTTC

V gene: TRBV16
D gene: NA
J gene: TRBJ2-7
clone size: medium-sized
CDR3 protein: CASSQLRQGSFYEQYF
CDR3 DNA: TGTGCCAGCAGCCAATTAAGGCAGGGGAGTTTCTACGAGCAGTACTTC

V gene: TRBV19
D gene: NA
J gene: TRBJ2-7
clone size: medium-sized
CDR3 protein: CASSIGLSYEQYF
CDR3 DNA: TGTGCCAGTAGTATAGGTCTCAGCTACGAGCAGTACTTC